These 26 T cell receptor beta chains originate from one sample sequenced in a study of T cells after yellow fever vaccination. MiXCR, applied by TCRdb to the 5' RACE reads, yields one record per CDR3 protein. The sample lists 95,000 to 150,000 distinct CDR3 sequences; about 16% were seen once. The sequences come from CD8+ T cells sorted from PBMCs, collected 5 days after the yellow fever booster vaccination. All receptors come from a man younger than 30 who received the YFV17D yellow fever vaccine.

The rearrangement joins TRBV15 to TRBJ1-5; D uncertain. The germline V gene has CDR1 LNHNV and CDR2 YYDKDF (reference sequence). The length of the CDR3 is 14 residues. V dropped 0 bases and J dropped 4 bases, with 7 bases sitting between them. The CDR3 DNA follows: TGTGCCACCAGCAGAGAAACCCAGAATCAGCCCCAGCATTTT. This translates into CATSRETQNQPQHF.

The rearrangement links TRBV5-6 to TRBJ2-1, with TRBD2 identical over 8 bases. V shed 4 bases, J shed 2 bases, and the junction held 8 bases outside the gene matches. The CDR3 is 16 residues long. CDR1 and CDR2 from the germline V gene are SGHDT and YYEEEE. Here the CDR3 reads CASSPLAGNPYNEQFF. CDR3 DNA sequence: TGTGCCAGCAGCCCATTAGCGGGGAACCCCTACAATGAGCAGTTCTTC.

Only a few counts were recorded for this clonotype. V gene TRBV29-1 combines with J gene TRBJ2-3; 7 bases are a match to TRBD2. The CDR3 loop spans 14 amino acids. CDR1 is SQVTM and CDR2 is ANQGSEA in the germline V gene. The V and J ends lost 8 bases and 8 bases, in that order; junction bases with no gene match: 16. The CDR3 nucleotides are TGCAGCTCTGCCCGTAGCGGGCCCGGGGGTACGCAGTATTTT. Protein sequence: CSSARSGPGGTQYF.

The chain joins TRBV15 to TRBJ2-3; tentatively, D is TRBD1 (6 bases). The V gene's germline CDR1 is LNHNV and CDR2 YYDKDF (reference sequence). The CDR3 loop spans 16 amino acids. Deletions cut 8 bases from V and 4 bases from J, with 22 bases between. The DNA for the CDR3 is TGTGCCACCCTGTCAGGGGATGAGGGAATGGCAGATACGCAGTATTTT. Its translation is CATLSGDEGMADTQYF.

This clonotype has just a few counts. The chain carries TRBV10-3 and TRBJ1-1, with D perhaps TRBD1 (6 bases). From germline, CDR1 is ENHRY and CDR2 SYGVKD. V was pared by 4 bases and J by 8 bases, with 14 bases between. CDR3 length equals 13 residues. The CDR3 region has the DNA TGTGCCATCAGTGGAACAGGGAATTCCGAAGCTTTCTTT. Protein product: CAISGTGNSEAFF.

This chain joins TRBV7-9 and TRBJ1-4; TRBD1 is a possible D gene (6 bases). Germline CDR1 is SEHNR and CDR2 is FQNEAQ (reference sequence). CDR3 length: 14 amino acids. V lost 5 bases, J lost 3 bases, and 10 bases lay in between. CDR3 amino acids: CASSRQAPNEKLFF. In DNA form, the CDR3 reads TGTGCCAGCAGCCGACAGGCCCCTAATGAAAAACTGTTTTTT. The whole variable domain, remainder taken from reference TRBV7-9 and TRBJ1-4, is DTGVSQNPRHKITKRGQNVTFRCDPISEHNRLYWYRQTLGQGPEFLTYFQNEAQLEKSRLLSDRFSAERPKGSFSTLEIQRTEQGDSAMYLCASSRQAPNEKLFFGSGTQLSVL.

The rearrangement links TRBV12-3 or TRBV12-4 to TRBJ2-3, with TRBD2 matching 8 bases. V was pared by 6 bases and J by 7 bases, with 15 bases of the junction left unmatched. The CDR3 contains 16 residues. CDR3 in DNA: TGTGCCAGCAGCAGTAGCGGGGCCTCACTCCAGAATACGCAGTATTTT. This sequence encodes CASSSSGASLQNTQYF.

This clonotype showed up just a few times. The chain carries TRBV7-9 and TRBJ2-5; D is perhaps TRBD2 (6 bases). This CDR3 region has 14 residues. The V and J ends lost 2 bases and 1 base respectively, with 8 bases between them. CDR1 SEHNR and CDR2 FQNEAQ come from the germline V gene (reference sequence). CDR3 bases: TGTGCCAGCAGCTTACGGGACTTCCAAGAGACCCAGTACTTC. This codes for CASSLRDFQETQYF.

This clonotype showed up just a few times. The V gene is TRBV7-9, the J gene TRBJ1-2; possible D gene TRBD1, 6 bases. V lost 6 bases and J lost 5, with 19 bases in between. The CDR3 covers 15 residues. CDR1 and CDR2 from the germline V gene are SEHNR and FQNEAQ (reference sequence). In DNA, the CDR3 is TGTGCCAGCAGGCTCCGGGGGCCTAGAAAATATGGCTACACCTTC. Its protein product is CASRLRGPRKYGYTF.

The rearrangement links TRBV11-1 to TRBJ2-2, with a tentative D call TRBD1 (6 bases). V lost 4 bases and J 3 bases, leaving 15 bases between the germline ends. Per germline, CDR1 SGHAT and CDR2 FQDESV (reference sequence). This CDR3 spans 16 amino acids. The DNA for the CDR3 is TGTGCCAGCAGCTACACAGGACAGTTTTACACCGGGGAGCTGTTTTTT. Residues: CASSYTGQFYTGELFF. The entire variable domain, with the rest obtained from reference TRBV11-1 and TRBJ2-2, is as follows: EAEVAQSPRYKITEKSQAVAFWCDPISGHATLYWYRQILGQGPELLVQFQDESVVDDSQLPKDRFSAERLKGVDSTLKIQPAELGDSAMYLCASSYTGQFYTGELFFGEGSRLTVL.

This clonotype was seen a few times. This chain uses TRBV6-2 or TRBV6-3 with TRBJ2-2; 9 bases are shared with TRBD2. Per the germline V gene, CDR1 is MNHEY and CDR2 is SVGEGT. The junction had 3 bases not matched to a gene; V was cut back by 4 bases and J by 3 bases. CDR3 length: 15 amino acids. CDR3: CASSFSGGYTGELFF. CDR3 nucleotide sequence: TGTGCCAGCAGTTTTAGCGGGGGATACACCGGGGAGCTGTTTTTT.

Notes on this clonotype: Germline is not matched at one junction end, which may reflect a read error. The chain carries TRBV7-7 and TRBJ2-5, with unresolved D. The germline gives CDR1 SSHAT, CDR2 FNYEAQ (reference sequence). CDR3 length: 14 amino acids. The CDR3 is CASSLGDSDGTQYF. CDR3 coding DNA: TGTGCTAGCAGCTTAGGAGACTCTGACGGGACCCAGTACTTC. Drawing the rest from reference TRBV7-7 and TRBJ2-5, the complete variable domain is GAGVSQSPRYKVTKRGQDVTLRCDPISSHATLYWYQQALGQGPEFLTYFNYEAQPDKSGLPSDRFSAERPEGSISTLTIQRTEQRDSAMYRCASSLGDSDGTQYFGPGTRLLVL.

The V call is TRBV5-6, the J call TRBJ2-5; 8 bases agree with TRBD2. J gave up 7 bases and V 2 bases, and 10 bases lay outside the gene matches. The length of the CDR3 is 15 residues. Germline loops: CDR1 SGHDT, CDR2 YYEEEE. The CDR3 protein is CASSFGGGRRGTQYF. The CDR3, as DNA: TGTGCCAGCAGCTTCGGGGGGGGCCGGAGGGGGACCCAGTACTTC. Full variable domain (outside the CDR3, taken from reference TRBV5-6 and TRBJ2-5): DAGVTQSPTHLIKTRGQQVTLRCSPKSGHDTVSWYQQALGQGPQFIFQYYEEEERQRGNFPDRFSGHQFPNYSSELNVNALLLGDSALYLCASSFGGGRRGTQYFGPGTRLLVL.

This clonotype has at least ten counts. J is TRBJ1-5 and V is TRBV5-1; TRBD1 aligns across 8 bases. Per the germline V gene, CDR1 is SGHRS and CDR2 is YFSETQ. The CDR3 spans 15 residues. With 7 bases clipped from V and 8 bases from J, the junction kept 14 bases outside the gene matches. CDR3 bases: TGCGCCAGCGCGACTGGACAGGGTAACGGGGAGCCCCAGCATTTT. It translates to CASATGQGNGEPQHF.

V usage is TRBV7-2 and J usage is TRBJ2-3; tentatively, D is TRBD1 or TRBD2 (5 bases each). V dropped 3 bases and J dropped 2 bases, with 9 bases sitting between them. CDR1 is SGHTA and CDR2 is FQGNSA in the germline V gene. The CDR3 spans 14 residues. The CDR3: CASSFSGTTDTQYF. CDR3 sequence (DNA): TGTGCCAGCAGCTTTTCGGGGACCACAGATACGCAGTATTTT.

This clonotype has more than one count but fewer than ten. The CDR3 DNA reads as TGTGCCAGCAGCAAGTCCGGGACGGACCAACGCACAGATACGCAGTATTTT. It encodes CASSKSGTDQRTDTQYF. This chain joins TRBV21-1 and TRBJ2-3; TRBD1, the D gene given by the table, was not confirmed from the DNA. TRBV21-1 is designated a pseudogene. The CDR3 loop spans 17 amino acids.

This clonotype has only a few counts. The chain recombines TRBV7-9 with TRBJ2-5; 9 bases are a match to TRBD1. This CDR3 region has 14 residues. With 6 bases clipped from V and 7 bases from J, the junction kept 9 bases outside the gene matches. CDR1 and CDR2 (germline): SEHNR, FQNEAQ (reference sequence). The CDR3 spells CASSSGTGPLTQYF. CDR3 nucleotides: TGTGCCAGCAGTTCCGGGACAGGGCCTTTGACCCAGTACTTC.

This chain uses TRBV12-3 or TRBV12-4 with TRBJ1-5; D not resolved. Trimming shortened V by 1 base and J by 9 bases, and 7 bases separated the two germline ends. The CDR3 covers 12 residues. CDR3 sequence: CASSLEGRPQHF. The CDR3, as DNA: TGTGCCAGCAGTTTAGAAGGTAGGCCCCAGCATTTT.

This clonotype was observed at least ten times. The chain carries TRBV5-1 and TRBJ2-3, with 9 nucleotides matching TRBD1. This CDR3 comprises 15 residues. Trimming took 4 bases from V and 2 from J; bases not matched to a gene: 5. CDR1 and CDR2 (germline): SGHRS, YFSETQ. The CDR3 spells CASSIRDRATDTQYF. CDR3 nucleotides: TGCGCCAGCAGCATTCGGGACAGGGCCACAGATACGCAGTATTTT.

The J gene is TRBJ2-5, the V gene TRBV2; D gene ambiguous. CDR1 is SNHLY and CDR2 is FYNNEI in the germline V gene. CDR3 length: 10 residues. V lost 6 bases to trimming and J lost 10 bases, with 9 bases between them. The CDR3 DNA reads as TGTGCCAGCAGGAGACAAAGCCAGTACTTC. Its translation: CASRRQSQYF.

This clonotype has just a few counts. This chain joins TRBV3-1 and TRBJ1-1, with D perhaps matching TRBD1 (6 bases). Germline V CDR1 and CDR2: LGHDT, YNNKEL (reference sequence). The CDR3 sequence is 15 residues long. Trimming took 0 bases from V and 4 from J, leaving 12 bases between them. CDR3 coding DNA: TGTGCCAGCAGCCAAGAGGGGGGCGTTTCCACTGAAGCTTTCTTT. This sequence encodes CASSQEGGVSTEAFF.

CDR3 bases: TGCGCCAGCAGCCCCAGACTGGACAGCTGGCTGAATGAAAAACTGTTTTTT. Encoded protein: CASSPRLDSWLNEKLFF. This chain links TRBV4-3 with TRBJ1-4, with D possibly matching TRBD1 (6 bases). CDR3 size: 17 residues. CDR1 LGHNA and CDR2 YSLEER come from the germline V gene. The V end lost 4 bases, the J end lost 5 bases, and 20 bases lay between the germline ends.

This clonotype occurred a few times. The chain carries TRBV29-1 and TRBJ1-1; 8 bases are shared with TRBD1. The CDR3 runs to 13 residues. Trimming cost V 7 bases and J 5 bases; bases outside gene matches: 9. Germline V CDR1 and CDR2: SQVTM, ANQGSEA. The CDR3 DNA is TGCAGCGCAGAACGGGGACAGGTTACTGAAGCTTTCTTT. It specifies CSAERGQVTEAFF.

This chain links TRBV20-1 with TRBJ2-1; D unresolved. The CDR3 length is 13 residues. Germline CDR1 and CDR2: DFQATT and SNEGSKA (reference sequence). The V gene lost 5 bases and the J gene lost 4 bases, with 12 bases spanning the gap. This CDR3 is CSAPPGEYNEQFF. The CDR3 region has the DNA TGCAGTGCTCCCCCGGGCGAGTACAATGAGCAGTTCTTC.

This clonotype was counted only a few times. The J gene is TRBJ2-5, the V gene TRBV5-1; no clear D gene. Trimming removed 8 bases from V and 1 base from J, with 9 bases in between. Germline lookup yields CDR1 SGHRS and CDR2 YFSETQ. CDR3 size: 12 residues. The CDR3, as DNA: TGCGCCAGTGGATCCGCCCAAGAGACCCAGTACTTC. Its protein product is CASGSAQETQYF.

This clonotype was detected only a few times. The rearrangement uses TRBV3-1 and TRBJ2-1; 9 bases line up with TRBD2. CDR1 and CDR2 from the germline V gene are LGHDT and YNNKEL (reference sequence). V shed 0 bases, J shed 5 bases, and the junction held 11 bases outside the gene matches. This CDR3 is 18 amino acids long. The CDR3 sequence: CASSQDTPFASGNNEQFF. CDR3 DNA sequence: TGTGCCAGCAGCCAAGATACCCCATTCGCTAGCGGGAACAATGAGCAGTTCTTC.